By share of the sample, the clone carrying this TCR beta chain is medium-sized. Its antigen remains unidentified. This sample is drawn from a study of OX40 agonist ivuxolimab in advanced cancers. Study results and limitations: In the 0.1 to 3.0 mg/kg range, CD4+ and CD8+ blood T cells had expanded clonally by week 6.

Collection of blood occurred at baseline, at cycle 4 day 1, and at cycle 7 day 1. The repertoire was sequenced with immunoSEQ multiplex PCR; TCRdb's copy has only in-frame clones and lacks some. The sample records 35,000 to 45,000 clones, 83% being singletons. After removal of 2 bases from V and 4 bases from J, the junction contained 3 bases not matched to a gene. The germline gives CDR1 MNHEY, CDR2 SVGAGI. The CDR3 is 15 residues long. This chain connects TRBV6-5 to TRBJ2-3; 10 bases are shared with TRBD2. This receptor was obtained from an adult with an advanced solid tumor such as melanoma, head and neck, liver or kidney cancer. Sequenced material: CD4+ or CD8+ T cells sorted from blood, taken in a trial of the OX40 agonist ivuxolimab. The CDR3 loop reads CASSYIAGGPDTQYF. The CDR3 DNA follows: TGTGCCAGCAGTTACATAGCGGGAGGCCCAGATACGCAGTATTTT.